This TCR beta chain was captured in a study of OX40 agonist ivuxolimab in advanced cancers. On the study more broadly: In this trial design, patients received ivuxolimab intravenously at 0.01 to 10 mg/kg every 2 weeks.

A note on this clone: Its target is not known.

Assay: immunoSEQ multiplex PCR; the TCRdb copy retains only in-frame clones and omits some. The sample lists 75,000 to 100,000 clones, 80% to 90% occurring once. Study-wide results and caveats: Average numbers of expanded clones were greater in CD8+ T cells than in CD4+.

The clonotype was recovered from an adult with an advanced solid tumor such as melanoma, head and neck, liver or kidney cancer. The input for sequencing was CD4+ or CD8+ T cells sorted from blood, taken in a trial of the OX40 agonist ivuxolimab.

This chain's CDR3 is CAWSKGTGNTEAFF. CDR3 DNA: TGTGCCTGGAGTAAAGGGACAGGGAACACTGAAGCTTTCTTT. V usage is TRBV30 and J usage is TRBJ1-1; 8 nucleotides align to TRBD1. Germline loops: CDR1 GTSNPN, CDR2 SVGIG (reference sequence). V dropped 2 bases and J dropped 1; count of bases not matched to a gene: 3. This CDR3 has 14 amino acids.